This T cell receptor beta chain was observed in a study of PD-1 blockade in mismatch repair-deficient tumors. Study background: Patients had over ten mismatch repair-deficient cancer types and were previously treated and progressing.

General observations from the study: Tumor-resident clones, often absent from pretreatment blood, expanded after pembrolizumab and then contracted.

The TCR-sequenced patients were a few responders to pembrolizumab. In regard to this clone: Its cognate antigen is unknown.

Sequencing was performed with immunoSEQ multiplex PCR; in TCRdb, only in-frame clones are kept and a portion is missing. The data show about 24,000 clones, 83% seen once. The V end was cut by 7 bases, the J end by 4 bases, with 8 bases between. The CDR3 extends over 12 amino acids. Germline V gives CDR1 MNHEY, CDR2 SMNVEV (reference sequence). The chain carries TRBV27 and TRBJ2-1; D is undetermined. This receptor was identified in an adult with mismatch repair-deficient cancer. Sequencing used peripheral blood, obtained 12 weeks after starting pembrolizumab. The CDR3 sequence: CASKSRYNEQFF. CDR3 in DNA: TGTGCCAGCAAGTCCCGTTACAATGAGCAGTTCTTC.